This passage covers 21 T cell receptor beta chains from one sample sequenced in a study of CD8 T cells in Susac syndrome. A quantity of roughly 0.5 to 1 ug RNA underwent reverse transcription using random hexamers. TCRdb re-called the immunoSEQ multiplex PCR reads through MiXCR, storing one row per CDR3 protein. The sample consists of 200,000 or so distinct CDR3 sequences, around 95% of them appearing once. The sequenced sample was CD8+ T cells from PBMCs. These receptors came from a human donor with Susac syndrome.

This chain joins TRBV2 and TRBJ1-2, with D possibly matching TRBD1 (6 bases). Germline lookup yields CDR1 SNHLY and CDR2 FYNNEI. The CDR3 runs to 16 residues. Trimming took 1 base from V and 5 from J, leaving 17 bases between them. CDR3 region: CASSEEESRGSYGYTF. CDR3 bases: TGTGCCAGCAGTGAAGAGGAGAGCAGGGGTTCGTATGGCTACACCTTC. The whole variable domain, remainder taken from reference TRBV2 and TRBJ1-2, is EPEVTQTPSHQVTQMGQEVILRCVPISNHLYFYWYRQILGQKVEFLVSFYNNEISEKSEIFDDQFSVERPDGSNFTLKIRSTKLEDSAMYFCASSEEESRGSYGYTFGSGTRLTVV.

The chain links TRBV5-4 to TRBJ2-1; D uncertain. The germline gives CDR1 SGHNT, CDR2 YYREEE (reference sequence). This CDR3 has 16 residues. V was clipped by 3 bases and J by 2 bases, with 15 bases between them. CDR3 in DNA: TGTGCCAGCAGCTGGAATATCCCACCGACCTACAATGAGCAGTTCTTC. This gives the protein CASSWNIPPTYNEQFF. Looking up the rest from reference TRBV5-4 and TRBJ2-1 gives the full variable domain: ETGVTQSPTHLIKTRGQQVTLRCSSQSGHNTVSWYQQALGQGPQFIFQYYREEENGRGNFPPRFSGLQFPNYSSELNVNALELDDSALYLCASSWNIPPTYNEQFFGPGTRLTVL.

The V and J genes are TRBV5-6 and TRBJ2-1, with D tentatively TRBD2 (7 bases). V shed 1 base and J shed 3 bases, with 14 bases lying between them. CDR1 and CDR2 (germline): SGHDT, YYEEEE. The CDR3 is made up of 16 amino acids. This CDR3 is CASSLWGGAFYNEQFF. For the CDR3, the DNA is TGTGCCAGCAGCTTGTGGGGGGGGGCCTTCTACAATGAGCAGTTCTTC.

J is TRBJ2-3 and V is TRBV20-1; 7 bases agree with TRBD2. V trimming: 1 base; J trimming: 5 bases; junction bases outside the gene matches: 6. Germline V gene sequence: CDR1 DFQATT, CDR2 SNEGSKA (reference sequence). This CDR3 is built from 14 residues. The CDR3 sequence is CSARASGVGDTQYF. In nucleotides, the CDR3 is TGCAGTGCTAGAGCAAGCGGGGTCGGAGATACGCAGTATTTT.

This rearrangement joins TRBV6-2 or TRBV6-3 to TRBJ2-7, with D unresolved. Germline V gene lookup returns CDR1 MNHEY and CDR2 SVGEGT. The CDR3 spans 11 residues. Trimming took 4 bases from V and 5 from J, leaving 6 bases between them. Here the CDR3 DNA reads TGTGCCAGCAGTTTTCTCCACGAGCAGTACTTC. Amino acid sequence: CASSFLHEQYF.

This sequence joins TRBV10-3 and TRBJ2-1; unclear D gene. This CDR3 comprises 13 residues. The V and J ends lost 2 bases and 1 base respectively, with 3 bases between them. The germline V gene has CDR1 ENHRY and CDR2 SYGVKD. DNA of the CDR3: TGTGCCATCAGTGAGGTTTCCTACAATGAGCAGTTCTTC. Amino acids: CAISEVSYNEQFF.

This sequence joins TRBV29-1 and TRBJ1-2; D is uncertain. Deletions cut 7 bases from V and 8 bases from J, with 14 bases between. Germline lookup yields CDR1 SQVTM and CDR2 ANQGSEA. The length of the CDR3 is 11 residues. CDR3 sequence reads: CSAGSLKGYTF. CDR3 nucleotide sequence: TGCAGCGCTGGGTCTCTTAAGGGCTACACCTTC.

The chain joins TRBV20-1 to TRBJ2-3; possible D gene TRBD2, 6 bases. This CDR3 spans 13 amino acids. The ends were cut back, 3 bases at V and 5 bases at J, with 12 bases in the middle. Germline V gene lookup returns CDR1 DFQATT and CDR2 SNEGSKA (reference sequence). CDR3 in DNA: TGCAGTGCTAGGGGCGGGGTACAAGATACGCAGTATTTT. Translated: CSARGGVQDTQYF.

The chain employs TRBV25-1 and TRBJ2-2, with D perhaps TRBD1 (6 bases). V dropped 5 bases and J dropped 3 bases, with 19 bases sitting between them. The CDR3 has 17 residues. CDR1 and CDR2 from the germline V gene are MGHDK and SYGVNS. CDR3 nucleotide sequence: TGTGCCAGCAGTTCTTTCACCGGACAGCAACACACCGGGGAGCTGTTTTTT. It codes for CASSSFTGQQHTGELFF.

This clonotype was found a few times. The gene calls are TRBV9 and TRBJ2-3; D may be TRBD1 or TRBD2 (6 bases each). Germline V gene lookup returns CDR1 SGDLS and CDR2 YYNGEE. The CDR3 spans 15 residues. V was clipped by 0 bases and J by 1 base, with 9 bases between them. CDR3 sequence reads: CASSVGGARTDTQYF. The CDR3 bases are TGTGCCAGCAGCGTAGGGGGGGCCCGCACAGATACGCAGTATTTT.

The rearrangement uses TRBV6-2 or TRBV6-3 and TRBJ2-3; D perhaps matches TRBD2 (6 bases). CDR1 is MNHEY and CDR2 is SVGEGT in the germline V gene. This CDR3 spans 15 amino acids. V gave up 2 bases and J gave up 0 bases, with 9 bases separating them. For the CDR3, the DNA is TGTGCCAGCAGTTACGAGGACTACAGCACAGATACGCAGTATTTT. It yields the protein CASSYEDYSTDTQYF.

The CDR3 reads CSARVVGGYHNYGYTF. The CDR3, as DNA: TGCAGTGCTAGAGTTGTAGGGGGTTACCACAACTATGGCTACACCTTC. This rearrangement joins TRBV20-1 to TRBJ1-2, with D perhaps matching TRBD1 (6 bases). Germline CDR1 DFQATT, CDR2 SNEGSKA (reference sequence). This CDR3 region has 16 residues. Trimming pared 1 base from V and 2 bases from J, leaving 17 bases between.

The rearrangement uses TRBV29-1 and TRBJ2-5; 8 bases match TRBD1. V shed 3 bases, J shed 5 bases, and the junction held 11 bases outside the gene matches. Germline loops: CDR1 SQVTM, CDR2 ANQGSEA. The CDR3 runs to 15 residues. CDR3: CSVDPRQGSGETQYF. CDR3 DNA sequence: TGCAGCGTTGACCCAAGACAGGGGTCGGGGGAGACCCAGTACTTC.

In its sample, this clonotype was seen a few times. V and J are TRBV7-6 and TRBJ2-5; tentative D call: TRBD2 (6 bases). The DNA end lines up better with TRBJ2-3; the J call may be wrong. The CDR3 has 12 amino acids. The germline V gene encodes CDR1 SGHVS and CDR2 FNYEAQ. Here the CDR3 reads CASSPSGETQYF. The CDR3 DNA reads TGTGCCAGCAGCCCTTCGGGGGAGACGCAGTATTTT.

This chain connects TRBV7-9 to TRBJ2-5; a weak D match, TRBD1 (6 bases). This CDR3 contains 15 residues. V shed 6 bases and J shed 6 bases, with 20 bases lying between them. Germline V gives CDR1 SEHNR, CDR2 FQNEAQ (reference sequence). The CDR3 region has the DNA TGTGCCAGCAGACCCAAGGGGGACGGGGCGAAGACCCAGTACTTC. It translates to CASRPKGDGAKTQYF.

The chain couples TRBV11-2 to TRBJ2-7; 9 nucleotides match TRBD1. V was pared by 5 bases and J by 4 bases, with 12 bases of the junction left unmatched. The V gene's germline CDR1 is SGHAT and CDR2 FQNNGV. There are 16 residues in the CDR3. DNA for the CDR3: TGTGCCAGCAGCCCAAGTCCGGGACAGGGTCGGTACGAGCAGTACTTC. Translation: CASSPSPGQGRYEQYF.

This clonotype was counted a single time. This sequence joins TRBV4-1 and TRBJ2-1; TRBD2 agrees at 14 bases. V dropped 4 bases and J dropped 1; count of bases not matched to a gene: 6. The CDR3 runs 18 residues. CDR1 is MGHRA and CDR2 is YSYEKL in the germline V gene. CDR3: CASSPLGLAGVSYNEQFF. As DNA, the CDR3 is TGCGCCAGCAGCCCGTTGGGACTAGCGGGAGTTTCCTACAATGAGCAGTTCTTC.

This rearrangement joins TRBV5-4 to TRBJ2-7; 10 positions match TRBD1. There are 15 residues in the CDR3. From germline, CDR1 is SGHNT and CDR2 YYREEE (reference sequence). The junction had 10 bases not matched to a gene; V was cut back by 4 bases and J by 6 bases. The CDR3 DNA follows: TGTGCCAGCAGCCTGGGACAGGGGCCACCGCGCGAGCAGTACTTC. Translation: CASSLGQGPPREQYF.

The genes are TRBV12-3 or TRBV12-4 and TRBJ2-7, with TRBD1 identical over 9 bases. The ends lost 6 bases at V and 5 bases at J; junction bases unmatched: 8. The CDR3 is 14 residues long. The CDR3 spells CASSPTGGGNEQYF. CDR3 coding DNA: TGTGCCAGCAGCCCGACAGGGGGAGGGAACGAGCAGTACTTC.

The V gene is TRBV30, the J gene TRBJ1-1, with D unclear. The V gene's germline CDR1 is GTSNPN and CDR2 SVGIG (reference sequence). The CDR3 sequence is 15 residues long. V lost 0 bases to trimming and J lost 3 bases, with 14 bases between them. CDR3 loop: CAWSVITRTYTEAFF. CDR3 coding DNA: TGTGCCTGGAGTGTAATTACAAGGACCTACACTGAAGCTTTCTTT. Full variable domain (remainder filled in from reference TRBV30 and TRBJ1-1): SQTIHQWPATLVQPVGSPLSLECTVEGTSNPNLYWYRQAAGRGLQLLFYSVGIGQISSEVPQNLSASRPQDRQFILSSKKLLLSDSGFYLCAWSVITRTYTEAFFGQGTRLTVV.

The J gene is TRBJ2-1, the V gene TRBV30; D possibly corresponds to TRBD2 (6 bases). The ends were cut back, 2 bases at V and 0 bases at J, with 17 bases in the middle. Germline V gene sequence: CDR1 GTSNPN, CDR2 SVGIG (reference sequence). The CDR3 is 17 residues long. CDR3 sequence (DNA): TGTGCCTGGAGTAGCTTGGGGGGTGAGAGCTCCTACAATGAGCAGTTCTTC. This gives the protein CAWSSLGGESSYNEQFF.